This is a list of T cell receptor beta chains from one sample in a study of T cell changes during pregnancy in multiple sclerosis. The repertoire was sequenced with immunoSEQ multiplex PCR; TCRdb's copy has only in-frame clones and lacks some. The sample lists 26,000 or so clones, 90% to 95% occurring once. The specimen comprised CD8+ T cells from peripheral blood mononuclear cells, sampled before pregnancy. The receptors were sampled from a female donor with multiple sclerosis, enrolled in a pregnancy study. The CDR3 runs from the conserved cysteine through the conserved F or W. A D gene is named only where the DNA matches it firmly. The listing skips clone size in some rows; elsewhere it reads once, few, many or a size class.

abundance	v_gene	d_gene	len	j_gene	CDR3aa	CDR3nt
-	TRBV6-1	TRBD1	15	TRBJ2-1	CASSEGGQDYNEQFF	TGTGCCAGCAGTGAAGGCGGACAGGACTACAATGAGCAGTTCTTC
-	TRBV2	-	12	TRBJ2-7	CASRESTYEQYF	TGTGCCAGCAGGGAGTCAACCTACGAGCAGTACTTC
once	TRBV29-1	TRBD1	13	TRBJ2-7	CSVGDREADEQYF	TGCAGCGTTGGGGACAGGGAAGCTGACGAGCAGTACTTC
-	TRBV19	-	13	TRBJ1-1	CASRAGFGTEAFF	TGTGCCAGTAGAGCCGGTTTCGGCACTGAAGCTTTCTTT
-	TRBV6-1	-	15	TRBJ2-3	CASSELQEGWDTQYF	TGTGCCAGCAGTGAACTCCAGGAGGGCTGGGATACGCAGTATTTT
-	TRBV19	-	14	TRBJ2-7	CASSESGTMYEQYF	TGTGCCAGTAGTGAGTCCGGGACAATGTACGAGCAGTACTTC
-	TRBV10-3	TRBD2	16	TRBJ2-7	CAISPTHSGRTDEQYF	TGTGCCATCAGCCCCACTCATAGCGGGAGGACAGACGAGCAGTACTTC
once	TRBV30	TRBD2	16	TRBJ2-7	CAWGGTSGANSYEQYF	TGTGCCTGGGGAGGGACTAGCGGGGCGAACTCCTACGAGCAGTACTTC
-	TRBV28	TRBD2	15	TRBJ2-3	CASSRRESGTDTQYF	TGTGCCAGCAGTCGGCGGGAGTCGGGCACAGATACGCAGTATTTT
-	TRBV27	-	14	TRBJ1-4	CASSLYRVGEKLFF	TGTGCCAGCAGTCTTTACAGGGTTGGTGAAAAACTGTTTTTT
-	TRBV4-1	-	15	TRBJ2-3	CASSPPPGTTDTQYF	TGCGCCAGCAGCCCTCCTCCGGGAACCACAGATACGCAGTATTTT
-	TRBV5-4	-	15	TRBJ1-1	CASSLVPGANTEAFF	TGTGCCAGCAGCTTGGTCCCAGGGGCAAACACTGAAGCTTTCTTT
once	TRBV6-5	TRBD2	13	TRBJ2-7	CASSPLAGDEQYF	TGTGCCAGCAGTCCTCTAGCGGGAGACGAGCAGTACTTC